The present T cell receptor beta chain was sequenced within a study of blood T cell repertoires in COVID-19. Whole-study context: Sites in the United States, Italy and Spain provided acute and convalescent COVID-19 samples. PBMCs, B-cell-depleted T cells, or T cells provided the cDNA or gDNA that made up the material.

Methods used by the authors: Quantification of nucleated cells was approximated via reference gene primer amplification. This table comes from immunoSEQ multiplex PCR, and its TCRdb copy is limited to in-frame clones, with some not included. V and J calls and clone size come straight from that table; D and trimming were deduced from the DNA. The repertoire has more than 100,000 clones, around 88% of them found once; the top ten carry 0.7% to 0.9%. This CDR3 contains 16 residues. The ends lost 4 bases at V and 6 bases at J; junction bases unmatched: 7. Germline CDR1 and CDR2: LGHDT and YNNKEL (reference sequence).

J is TRBJ2-3 and V is TRBV3-1 (or the pseudogene TRBV3-2), with 13 bases fitting TRBD2. This TCR was sampled from a woman in her forties or fifties with active or convalescent COVID-19. Sequenced sample: peripheral blood. The CDR3 DNA follows: TGTGCCAGCAGCCGATGGACTAGCGGGAGTGCGGATACGCAGTATTTT. It codes for CASSRWTSGSADTQYF.